Included here is one T cell receptor (beta chain) sequence, with context. This record comes from a study of technical replicates of blood from a few donors. The CDR3 runs to 16 residues. After removal of 3 bases from V and 2 bases from J, the junction contained 9 bases not matched to a gene. The germline V gene encodes CDR1 GTSNPN and CDR2 SVGIG (reference sequence). Measured with immunoSEQ multiplex PCR; TCRdb has only the in-frame clones, and not every one. The sample carries about 70,000 clones, roughly nine tenths recorded once. The source is a human donor in good health. Some clones in this sample may be carry-over from other donors' samples. Sequencing used PBMCs. The chain carries TRBV30 and TRBJ2-3, with 9 bases identical to TRBD1. CDR3 sequence reads: CAWSPGQGSVTDTQYF. The DNA for the CDR3 is TGTGCCTGGAGCCCGGGACAGGGATCGGTCACAGATACGCAGTATTTT.